Following are 25 T cell receptor beta chains from one sample sequenced in a study of response to subunit inactivated influenza vaccine. TCRdb re-derived calls from the RT-PCR reads in MiXCR, one entry per CDR3 protein. Here the sample spans a few hundred thousand distinct CDR3 sequences, just over 20% being singletons. This sample comprised PBMCs from blood, obtained less than 22 months after vaccination. These receptors came from a man between 50 and 69 years old who received an inactivated influenza vaccine.

The rearrangement uses TRBV29-1 and TRBJ1-1; D call uncertain. The germline V and J ends were trimmed by 3 bases and 0 bases, with 8 bases remaining between them. Germline CDR1 reads SQVTM; CDR2 reads ANQGSEA. The CDR3 runs 13 residues. In DNA, the CDR3 is TGCAGCGTTGATTCAGTCCTGAACACTGAAGCTTTCTTT. It codes for CSVDSVLNTEAFF.

There are a few counts of this clonotype. The chain is built from TRBV3-1 and TRBJ1-2, with TRBD1 as a possible D gene (5 bases). Germline V gene sequence: CDR1 LGHDT, CDR2 YNNKEL (reference sequence). Trimming pared 0 bases from V and 5 bases from J, leaving 7 bases between. The CDR3 is 13 amino acids. The CDR3 here is CASSQDGGYGYTF. The CDR3, as DNA: TGTGCCAGCAGCCAAGATGGGGGTTATGGCTACACCTTC. The full variable domain, its missing parts supplied by reference TRBV3-1 and TRBJ1-2, is DTAVSQTPKYLVTQMGNDKSIKCEQNLGHDTMYWYKQDSKKFLKIMFSYNNKELIINETVPNRFSPKSPDKAHLNLHINSLELGDSAVYFCASSQDGGYGYTFGSGTRLTVV.

The chain has TRBV4-1 and TRBJ1-6; 11 positions agree with TRBD1. With 1 base clipped from V and 3 bases from J, the junction kept 2 bases outside the gene matches. The CDR3 runs 17 residues. In germline, CDR1 is MGHRA, CDR2 YSYEKL. CDR3 protein: CASSQVGTGGYNSPLHF. The CDR3 DNA is TGCGCCAGCAGCCAAGTTGGGACAGGGGGCTATAATTCACCCCTCCACTTT.

This chain joins TRBV12-3 or TRBV12-4 and TRBJ2-2; D ambiguous. With 3 bases removed from V and 7 bases from J, the gap between germline ends came to 6 bases. The CDR3 totals 12 residues. In DNA form, the CDR3 reads TGTGCCAGCAGTTTGGTACGCGGGGAGCTGTTTTTT. As protein: CASSLVRGELFF.

This clonotype was seen a few times. This chain links TRBV3-1 with TRBJ1-1; D ambiguous. Per the germline V gene, CDR1 is LGHDT and CDR2 is YNNKEL (reference sequence). The CDR3 runs 13 residues. V was clipped by 7 bases and J by 6 bases, with 15 bases between them. The CDR3 DNA reads as TGTGCCAGCACCCGCGCGGGGTCTGCTGAAGCTTTCTTT. Translation gives CASTRAGSAEAFF.

This clonotype was counted at least ten times. The chain combines TRBV4-3 with TRBJ1-2, with a tentative D call TRBD1 (6 bases). CDR1 LGHNA and CDR2 YSLEER come from the germline V gene. This CDR3 has 14 amino acids. Trimming removed 2 bases at V and 5 bases at J, with 12 bases between. The CDR3 DNA sequence: TGCGCCAGCAGCCAATTCCAAGGGGGGTATGGCTACACCTTC. Its protein is CASSQFQGGYGYTF.

This chain uses TRBV28 with TRBJ2-7; TRBD2 is a possible D gene (6 bases). Trimming stripped 5 bases from V and 4 bases from J, with 15 bases between. CDR3 length equals 14 residues. From germline, CDR1 is MDHEN and CDR2 SYDVKM. The CDR3 bases are TGTGCCAGCAGTGGGCGTGGGGGGATGTACGAGCAGTACTTC. Its protein is CASSGRGGMYEQYF. Filled out from reference TRBV28 and TRBJ2-7, the complete variable domain reads DVKVTQSSRYLVKRTGEKVFLECVQDMDHENMFWYRQDPGLGLRLIYFSYDVKMKEKGDIPEGYSVSREKKERFSLILESASTNQTSMYLCASSGRGGMYEQYFGPGTRLTVT.

The V and J genes are TRBV28 and TRBJ2-3; D gene ambiguous. This CDR3 has 15 amino acids. Germline CDR1 reads MDHEN; CDR2 reads SYDVKM. V was trimmed by 4 bases and J by 6 bases, leaving 17 bases between them. CDR3 loop: CASSSPGRSVDTQYF. The CDR3 DNA follows: TGTGCCAGCAGTTCGCCAGGTAGAAGCGTGGATACGCAGTATTTT.

This chain connects TRBV7-9 to TRBJ1-2, with D unclear. V shed 0 bases and J shed 0 bases, with 11 bases lying between them. This CDR3 contains 16 residues. CDR1 SEHNR and CDR2 FQNEAQ come from the germline V gene (reference sequence). Written as DNA, the CDR3 is TGTGCCAGCAGCTTAGCGTGGCCAGCAACTAACTATGGCTACACCTTC. Translating gives CASSLAWPATNYGYTF.

The rearrangement joins TRBV12-3 or TRBV12-4 to TRBJ2-2; 7 bases map to TRBD1. V lost 2 bases and J lost 4; bases outside the gene matches: 4. The CDR3 extends over 15 amino acids. The CDR3: CASSLRQGSTGELFF. The CDR3 DNA is TGTGCCAGCAGTTTACGACAGGGTAGCACCGGGGAGCTGTTTTTT.

This clonotype has ten or more counts. The gene calls are TRBV12-3 or TRBV12-4 and TRBJ2-1; 7 bases are shared with TRBD1. V was clipped by 6 bases and J by 2 bases; unmatched bases: 7. The CDR3 is 15 amino acids. The DNA of the CDR3 is TGTGCCAGCAGGGGGGAAGGGGGCGCCTACAATGAGCAGTTCTTC. Protein sequence: CASRGEGGAYNEQFF.

This clonotype has a count of ten or more. The genes are TRBV2 and TRBJ2-5, with 7 bases that match TRBD1. The germline V gene has CDR1 SNHLY and CDR2 FYNNEI. The CDR3 spans 13 residues. After removal of 6 bases from V and 4 bases from J, the junction contained 5 bases not matched to a gene. Here the CDR3 DNA reads TGTGCCAGCAGCCTCAACAGGGGAGAGACCCAGTACTTC. It yields the protein CASSLNRGETQYF. Full variable domain (rest looked up from reference TRBV2 and TRBJ2-5): EPEVTQTPSHQVTQMGQEVILRCVPISNHLYFYWYRQILGQKVEFLVSFYNNEISEKSEIFDDQFSVERPDGSNFTLKIRSTKLEDSAMYFCASSLNRGETQYFGPGTRLLVL.

The gene calls are TRBV5-4 and TRBJ1-6; D is undetermined. Trimming took off 4 bases at V and 0 bases at J, with 14 bases between the two ends. Germline V lookup: CDR1 SGHNT, CDR2 YYREEE (reference sequence). The CDR3 consists of 17 residues. The CDR3 loop is CASSIGRTSSYNSPLHF. Here the CDR3 DNA reads TGTGCCAGCAGCATCGGACGGACTAGCTCCTATAATTCACCCCTCCACTTT.

Many counts were recorded for this clonotype. The chain carries TRBV4-2 and TRBJ1-1; 11 bases map to TRBD1. After removal of 3 bases from V and 5 bases from J, the junction contained 2 bases not matched to a gene. Germline CDR1 is LGHNA and CDR2 is YNFKEQ. The CDR3 has 14 amino acids. The CDR3: CASSQGQGVTEAFF. CDR3 nucleotides: TGTGCCAGCAGCCAGGGACAGGGGGTGACTGAAGCTTTCTTT.

This chain uses TRBV14 with TRBJ2-7, with TRBD2 matching 9 bases. V was pared by 4 bases and J by 9 bases, with 10 bases of the junction left unmatched. The CDR3 is 14 amino acids. Germline V CDR1 and CDR2: SGHDN, FVKESK. CDR3 in amino acids: CASSRLAGTVRQYF. The DNA for the CDR3 is TGTGCCAGCAGCCGTCTAGCGGGGACCGTCCGGCAGTACTTC. Looking up the rest from reference TRBV14 and TRBJ2-7 gives the full variable domain: EAGVTQFPSHSVIEKGQTVTLRCDPISGHDNLYWYRRVMGKEIKFLLHFVKESKQDESGMPNNRFLAERTGGTYSTLKVQPAELEDSGVYFCASSRLAGTVRQYFGPGTRLTVT.

There are many counts of this clonotype. The rearrangement uses TRBV29-1 and TRBJ1-1; a possible D gene is TRBD1 (5 bases). The CDR3 runs to 15 residues. V was shortened by 4 bases and J by 4 bases, with 19 bases between the two germline ends. CDR1 is SQVTM and CDR2 is ANQGSEA in the germline V gene. CDR3 nucleotides: TGCAGCGTTGTCCGCGTGGCGGGGGTGAGCACTGAAGCTTTCTTT. Its protein product is CSVVRVAGVSTEAFF. Looking up the rest from reference TRBV29-1 and TRBJ1-1 gives the full variable domain: SAVISQKPSRDICQRGTSLTIQCQVDSQVTMMFWYRQQPGQSLTLIATANQGSEATYESGFVIDKFPISRPNLTFSTLTVSNMSPEDSSIYLCSVVRVAGVSTEAFFGQGTRLTVV.

This chain joins TRBV7-2 and TRBJ2-5, with 7 nucleotides matching TRBD1. The germline gives CDR1 SGHTA, CDR2 FQGNSA. The CDR3 runs to 16 residues. Trimming removed 7 bases from V and 2 bases from J; junction bases left unmatched: 13. As DNA, the CDR3 is TGTGCCAGCACCAACCCGAACTGGGGACAGCAAGAGACCCAGTACTTC. This codes for CASTNPNWGQQETQYF.

The V gene is TRBV7-9, the J gene TRBJ1-1, with unresolved D. CDR3 length: 13 amino acids. V was cut by 5 bases and J by 1 base, with 8 bases left in between. Germline V lookup: CDR1 SEHNR, CDR2 FQNEAQ (reference sequence). DNA for the CDR3: TGTGCCAGCAGCGCGCCGGAGAACACTGAAGCTTTCTTT. It encodes CASSAPENTEAFF. Looking up the rest from reference TRBV7-9 and TRBJ1-1 gives the full variable domain: DTGVSQNPRHKITKRGQNVTFRCDPISEHNRLYWYRQTLGQGPEFLTYFQNEAQLEKSRLLSDRFSAERPKGSFSTLEIQRTEQGDSAMYLCASSAPENTEAFFGQGTRLTVV.

This clonotype was counted a single time. The genes are TRBV20-1 and TRBJ2-1; 9 nucleotides agree with TRBD1. Looked up from germline, CDR1 is DFQATT and CDR2 is SNEGSKA (reference sequence). This CDR3 region has 14 residues. V shed 0 bases, J shed 6 bases, and the junction held 3 bases outside the gene matches. The CDR3 reads CSARDRDRVNEQFF. The CDR3 DNA reads as TGCAGTGCTAGAGATCGGGACAGGGTCAATGAGCAGTTCTTC.

V usage is TRBV7-9 and J usage is TRBJ2-2, with D unresolved. The CDR3 contains 11 residues. The ends were cut back, 2 bases at V and 7 bases at J, with 2 bases in the middle. Germline CDR1 SEHNR, CDR2 FQNEAQ (reference sequence). The CDR3 coding sequence is TGTGCCAGCAGCTTACTCGGGGAGCTGTTTTTT. Its protein product is CASSLLGELFF. Using reference TRBV7-9 and TRBJ2-2 for the parts outside the CDR3, the full variable domain is DTGVSQNPRHKITKRGQNVTFRCDPISEHNRLYWYRQTLGQGPEFLTYFQNEAQLEKSRLLSDRFSAERPKGSFSTLEIQRTEQGDSAMYLCASSLLGELFFGEGSRLTVL.

About this clonotype: The junction differs from germline at one of its ends, possibly a read error. The J gene is TRBJ2-5, the V gene TRBV7-8; 8 bases match TRBD1. CDR3 size: 15 residues. Germline assignment: CDR1 SGHVS and CDR2 FQNEAQ. The CDR3 DNA sequence: TGTGCCAGCAGCCGCCTGACAGGGGCAAAAGAGACCAAGTACTTC. This encodes CASSRLTGAKETKYF. The full variable domain, completed using reference TRBV7-8 and TRBJ2-5, is GAGVSQSPRYKVAKRGQDVALRCDPISGHVSLFWYQQALGQGPEFLTYFQNEAQLDKSGLPSDRFFAERPEGSVSTLKIQRTQQEDSAVYLCASSRLTGAKETKYFGPGTRLLVL.

V is TRBV7-8 and J is TRBJ2-6, with TRBD1 matching 9 bases. The CDR3 is 18 residues long. The trim removed 5 bases at V and 0 bases at J, leaving 8 bases unmatched. Germline V gene lookup returns CDR1 SGHVS and CDR2 FQNEAQ. As DNA, the CDR3 is TGTGCCAGCAGCCTATGGACAGGGGCGGTCTCTGGGGCCAACGTCCTGACTTTC. Translated, it gives CASSLWTGAVSGANVLTF.

This clonotype was observed a few times. The V call is TRBV20-1, the J call TRBJ1-1; 10 bases line up with TRBD1. This CDR3 region has 15 residues. V lost 6 bases, J lost 8 bases, and 15 bases stayed unmatched. The germline CDR1 and CDR2 sequences are DFQATT and SNEGSKA (reference sequence). CDR3: CSAPRGGQGGTEAFF. The CDR3 DNA reads TGCAGTGCACCCCGAGGAGGACAGGGGGGCACCGAAGCTTTCTTT.

The CDR3 region has the DNA TGTGCCACCAGCAGACAGTCCCCCGGGGCCAACGTCCTGACTTTC. Its protein is CATSRQSPGANVLTF. J is TRBJ2-6 and V is TRBV15, with D hard to call. In germline, CDR1 is LNHNV, CDR2 YYDKDF (reference sequence). This CDR3 has 15 amino acids. Trimming removed 2 bases from V and 4 bases from J, with 9 bases in between.

V gene TRBV10-1 combines with J gene TRBJ2-2; 8 bases line up with TRBD1. Germline CDR1 is WNHNN and CDR2 is SYGVQD (reference sequence). V trimming: 6 bases; J trimming: 4 bases; junction bases outside the gene matches: 4. The CDR3 contains 14 residues. CDR3 region: CASRDRETTGELFF. The CDR3 nucleotides are TGCGCCAGCAGGGACAGGGAAACCACCGGGGAGCTGTTTTTT.